Included here is one TCR beta chain sequence, with context. Trimming removed 3 bases from V and 9 bases from J; junction bases left unmatched: 5. The CDR3 loop spans 13 amino acids. Germline loops: CDR1 MNHEY, CDR2 SMNVEV (reference sequence). Per the study methods: Nucleated cell counts were estimated from reference gene primer amplification. Generated by immunoSEQ multiplex PCR, the TCRdb table keeps only in-frame clones and is missing some. That table supplies the V and J calls and clone size; D and trimming were determined from the DNA. This sample has under 15,000 clones, with 84% found just once. This record belongs to a study of blood T cell repertoires in COVID-19. Background on the study: Spain, Italy and the United States supplied samples that represented acute and convalescent COVID-19.

The chain uses TRBV27 and TRBJ2-1, with 7 bases lining up with TRBD2. The sample consisted of peripheral blood. This clonotype was obtained from a man aged 45-65 years with active COVID-19. The CDR3 region is CASSFPGGFEQFF. In nucleotides, the CDR3 is TGTGCCAGCAGTTTCCCGGGGGGATTTGAGCAGTTCTTC.